Each of the 15 T cell receptor beta chains below was sequenced from the same sample in a study of T-cell memory formation after mild COVID-19. TCRdb re-called the 5' RACE reads with MiXCR, one entry per CDR3 protein. The table lists roughly 110,000 distinct CDR3 sequences, around 12% of them singletons. The sample taken for sequencing was PBMCs or a T cell subset sorted from them (not recorded which). The receptor source for this set is an adult woman who had mild COVID-19 (a few samples of this study predate the infection). Cell type and time point are not known.

This rearrangement joins TRBV19 to TRBJ1-5, with D possibly matching TRBD1 (5 bases). Germline V CDR1 and CDR2: LNHDA, SQIVND (reference sequence). The CDR3 is 15 residues long. V lost 5 bases and J lost 2, with 13 bases in between. The CDR3 DNA sequence: TGTGCCAGTAGTCCCTACAAAGGGGGCAATCAGCCCCAGCATTTT. Translating gives CASSPYKGGNQPQHF.

In this sample, this clonotype turned up a few times. The rearrangement joins TRBV20-1 to TRBJ1-6; 9 bases are shared with TRBD1. The CDR3 runs 13 residues. Losses at the gene ends were 5 bases for V and 10 bases for J; bases not matched to a gene: 6. Germline V CDR1 and CDR2: DFQATT, SNEGSKA (reference sequence). CDR3 protein: CSARDRESSPLHF. The CDR3 DNA reads as TGCAGTGCTCGGGACAGGGAAAGCTCACCCCTCCACTTT.

In its sample, this clonotype was seen many times. The rearrangement uses TRBV20-1 and TRBJ2-7; D is uncertain. The length of the CDR3 is 11 residues. The V gene's germline CDR1 is DFQATT and CDR2 SNEGSKA (reference sequence). Trimming left V 3 bases short and J 1 base short, with 4 bases between. CDR3 residues: CSARFSYEQYF. CDR3 sequence (DNA): TGCAGTGCTAGGTTTTCCTACGAGCAGTACTTC.

This clonotype has only a few counts. This chain joins TRBV11-2 and TRBJ2-3; 8 bases are shared with TRBD2. The germline V gene has CDR1 SGHAT and CDR2 FQNNGV. The CDR3 spans 15 residues. Trimming removed 5 bases from V and 6 bases from J; junction bases left unmatched: 10. The CDR3 DNA is TGTGCCAGCAGCCCCCTTAGCGGGAAAGGGGATACGCAGTATTTT. Translation: CASSPLSGKGDTQYF. Full variable domain (missing parts from reference TRBV11-2 and TRBJ2-3): EAGVAQSPRYKIIEKRQSVAFWCNPISGHATLYWYQQILGQGPKLLIQFQNNGVVDDSQLPKDRFSAERLKGVDSTLKIQPAKLEDSAVYLCASSPLSGKGDTQYFGPGTRLTVL.

This clonotype was counted a few times. The genes are TRBV12-3 or TRBV12-4 and TRBJ2-2, with TRBD2 identical over 7 bases. Losses at the gene ends were 11 bases for V and 7 bases for J; bases not matched to a gene: 10. The CDR3 contains 13 residues. CDR3: CASGTSDIGELFF. DNA of the CDR3: TGTGCCTCCGGCACTAGCGATATCGGGGAGCTGTTTTTT.

This clonotype was counted a few times. The gene calls are TRBV23-1 and TRBJ2-1, with 12 bases identical to TRBD2. TRBV23-1 qualifies as an ORF whose function is uncertain. Losses at the gene ends were 6 bases for V and 0 bases for J; bases not matched to a gene: 3. There are 16 residues in the CDR3. Here the CDR3 reads CASRPTSGGSYNEQFF. CDR3 DNA: TGCGCCAGCAGGCCGACTAGCGGGGGCTCCTACAATGAGCAGTTCTTC.

This clonotype was seen a few times. The CDR3 sequence is CASSLGPGTGGSYEQYF. The CDR3 coding sequence is TGTGCCAGCAGCTTAGGACCCGGGACAGGGGGTTCCTACGAGCAGTACTTC. This chain connects TRBV11-2 to TRBJ2-7; 11 nucleotides agree with TRBD1. From germline, CDR1 is SGHAT and CDR2 FQNNGV. The CDR3 loop spans 17 amino acids. Unmatched junction bases numbered 6, after V lost 1 base and J lost 1 base. The entire variable domain, with the rest obtained from reference TRBV11-2 and TRBJ2-7, is as follows: EAGVAQSPRYKIIEKRQSVAFWCNPISGHATLYWYQQILGQGPKLLIQFQNNGVVDDSQLPKDRFSAERLKGVDSTLKIQPAKLEDSAVYLCASSLGPGTGGSYEQYFGPGTRLTVT.

This clonotype was observed a few times. The chain combines TRBV7-2 with TRBJ2-1, with D tentatively TRBD1 or TRBD2 (6 bases each). Germline-derived CDR1 and CDR2 are SGHTA and FQGNSA. The ends were cut back, 5 bases at V and 6 bases at J, with 11 bases in the middle. This CDR3 comprises 13 residues. The CDR3 DNA is TGTGCCAGCAGCATAAGGGGGGCCAATGAGCAGTTCTTC. This encodes CASSIRGANEQFF.

V is TRBV9 and J is TRBJ2-3; a possible D gene is TRBD1 (6 bases). The CDR3 has 15 residues. Germline values: CDR1 SGDLS, CDR2 YYNGEE. Deletions cut 0 bases from V and 4 bases from J, with 12 bases between. CDR3 region: CASSVDDRFADTQYF. CDR3 in DNA: TGTGCCAGCAGCGTAGATGACAGGTTTGCAGATACGCAGTATTTT.

The chain joins TRBV12-3 or TRBV12-4 to TRBJ2-1; 14 positions agree with TRBD2. This CDR3 has 19 residues. Trimming took 4 bases from V and 0 from J; bases not matched to a gene: 8. The CDR3 sequence is CASSSGTSGGQSSYNEQFF. The CDR3 DNA follows: TGTGCCAGCAGTTCCGGGACTAGCGGGGGACAGAGCTCCTACAATGAGCAGTTCTTC.

This clonotype appeared many times. The chain couples TRBV12-3 or TRBV12-4 to TRBJ1-1, with a possible D match to TRBD1 (5 bases). Trimming removed 5 bases at V and 5 bases at J, with 9 bases between. This CDR3 has 12 amino acids. CDR3 sequence reads: CASSIGETEAFF. DNA of the CDR3: TGTGCCAGCAGTATAGGGGAGACTGAAGCTTTCTTT.

The sample holds a few counts of this clonotype. The chain employs TRBV24-1 and TRBJ2-1; TRBD1 might be the D (7 bases). CDR1 and CDR2 from the germline V gene are KGHDR and SFDVKD. Trimming removed 4 bases at V and 4 bases at J, with 10 bases between. CDR3 length equals 14 residues. Here the CDR3 reads CATSEQGGYNEQFF. In DNA form, the CDR3 reads TGTGCCACCAGTGAGCAGGGGGGATACAATGAGCAGTTCTTC.

This clonotype was detected ten times or more. The chain is built from TRBV29-1 and TRBJ2-2; D unresolved. The CDR3 has 13 amino acids. Trimming stripped 7 bases from V and 0 bases from J, with 9 bases between. CDR1 SQVTM and CDR2 ANQGSEA come from the germline V gene. The CDR3 loop is CSAPRTNTGELFF. The CDR3 DNA reads TGCAGCGCCCCCCGCACGAACACCGGGGAGCTGTTTTTT.

The V gene is TRBV12-3 or TRBV12-4, the J gene TRBJ2-3, with 12 bases identical to TRBD2. This CDR3 contains 16 residues. V was pared by 6 bases and J by 4 bases, with 8 bases of the junction left unmatched. As DNA, the CDR3 is TGTGCCAGCAGATCAAGACTAGCGGGGGTATCAGATACGCAGTATTTT. Translation gives CASRSRLAGVSDTQYF.

This rearrangement joins TRBV5-6 to TRBJ1-4; 9 nucleotides align to TRBD1. CDR1 and CDR2 (germline): SGHDT, YYEEEE. CDR3 length: 15 amino acids. V gave up 0 bases and J gave up 5 bases; unmatched junction bases: 2. This CDR3 is CASSLEGTGNEKLFF. The CDR3 DNA reads TGTGCCAGCAGCTTGGAAGGGACAGGGAATGAAAAACTGTTTTTT.